Listed below are T cell receptor beta chains from one sample, sequenced in a study of CD8 T cells in Susac syndrome. TCRdb used MiXCR to reprocess the immunoSEQ multiplex PCR reads, holding one entry per CDR3 protein. The table has some 250,000 distinct CDR3 sequences, 95% to 97% seen once. Sequences were obtained from CD4+ T cells from PBMCs. Source of these receptors: a human donor with Susac syndrome. CDR3s include the opening cysteine and the closing phenylalanine or tryptophan. The D gene is left open where the match is weak. Clone size appears in some rows only: once, few, many, or a class for an expanded clone.

V	D	J	size	length	DNA	CDR3
TRBV2	TRBD1	TRBJ1-1	-	12	TGTGCCAGCAGTGAGGGGACAGCTGAAGCTTTCTTT	CASSEGTAEAFF
TRBV27	-	TRBJ1-1	-	15	TGTGCCAGCAGTTTAAGGCCCTTCCAGCCCACTGAAGCTTTCTTT	CASSLRPFQPTEAFF
TRBV5-1	-	TRBJ2-5	few	11	TGCGCCAGCAGGGAGGAAGAGACCCAGTACTTC	CASREEETQYF
TRBV25-1	TRBD1	TRBJ2-1	once	17	TGTGCCAGCAGTCTAAAAACCGGGACAGGGGGTAACAATGAGCAGTTCTTC	CASSLKTGTGGNNEQFF
TRBV7-3	TRBD2	TRBJ2-3	-	15	TGTGCCAGCAGCTTCGGGCGGGAGGGCACAGATACGCAGTATTTT	CASSFGREGTDTQYF
TRBV11-2	-	TRBJ2-5	-	17	TGTGCCAGCAGAAGACTAGCGGGACAGGGGGACCAAGAGACCCAGTACTTC	CASRRLAGQGDQETQYF
TRBV6-5	-	TRBJ2-6	-	14	TGTGCCAGCGGAGACAGCCCTGGGGCCAACGTCCTGACTTTC	CASGDSPGANVLTF
TRBV27	TRBD1	TRBJ2-7	-	13	TGTGCCAGCAGGACAGGGACGGGCTACGAGCAGTACTTC	CASRTGTGYEQYF
TRBV15	-	TRBJ1-2	once	14	TGTGCCACCAGCAGAGCCCGGGAGAATTATGGCTACACCTTC	CATSRARENYGYTF
TRBV13	-	TRBJ2-7	-	13	TGTGCCAGCACCAAAAGCCCCGGTAACGAGCAGTACTTC	CASTKSPGNEQYF
TRBV12-3/TRBV12-4	TRBD1	TRBJ2-1	-	14	TGTGCCAGCAGTCCAGGACAGGTGGACAATGAGCAGTTCTTC	CASSPGQVDNEQFF
TRBV5-1	TRBD2	TRBJ2-1	-	16	TGCGCCAGCAGGGAACCTAGCGGGAAGACCTACAATGAGCAGTTCTTC	CASREPSGKTYNEQFF
TRBV20-1	-	TRBJ1-5	once	13	TGCAGTGCTACTCCTCAGGACAATCAGCCCCAGCATTTT	CSATPQDNQPQHF
TRBV29-1	-	TRBJ2-3	-	16	TGCAGCCCCAAGGTTTACGGGGGCAAACTCACAGATACGCAGTATTTT	CSPKVYGGKLTDTQYF
TRBV20-1	TRBD2	TRBJ2-7	-	13	TGCAGTGCTAGTATAGGACTAGAAAACGAGCAGTACTTC	CSASIGLENEQYF
TRBV19	TRBD2	TRBJ2-1	-	18	TGTGCCAGTAGTATTAGGGGCGGGAGTACCAGCTCCTACAATGAGCAGTTCTTC	CASSIRGGSTSSYNEQFF
TRBV11-2	-	TRBJ1-1	-	13	TGTGCCAGCACCAGTGGGGGGAACACTGAAGCTTTCTTT	CASTSGGNTEAFF
TRBV7-9	-	TRBJ2-2	-	16	TGTGCCAGCAGCTTAGGAACAGGGACTTTCACCGGGGAGCTGTTTTTT	CASSLGTGTFTGELFF
TRBV18	-	TRBJ2-3	-	15	TGTGCCAGCTCAGCGTTACAGGCGACGGGGGATACGCAGTATTTT	CASSALQATGDTQYF
TRBV3-1	-	TRBJ2-5	-	15	TGTGCCAGCAGCCAAGAAGGGCAGGTGCAAGAGACCCAGTACTTC	CASSQEGQVQETQYF
TRBV7-6	-	TRBJ2-5	-	12	TGTGCCAGCAGCTTAGCCCAAGAGACCCAGTACTTC	CASSLAQETQYF
TRBV15	-	TRBJ1-1	-	14	TGTGCCACCAGCAGAGCGGACCGAGAGACTGAAGCTTTCTTT	CATSRADRETEAFF
TRBV4-2	TRBD2	TRBJ2-3	once	16	TGTGCCAGCAGCCGGGTGGCGGGAGGCTCGGAAGATACGCAGTATTTT	CASSRVAGGSEDTQYF
TRBV4-1	-	TRBJ2-2	-	14	TGCGCCAGCAGCCAAGGGTCCACCATCGGGGAGCTGTTTTTT	CASSQGSTIGELFF
TRBV12-5	-	TRBJ2-1	-	20	TGTGCTAGTGGTTTGGTGACAATTCCGGGACAAGGGGGGTCCTACAATGAGCAGTTCTTC	CASGLVTIPGQGGSYNEQFF
TRBV24-1	TRBD2	TRBJ2-1	-	15	TGTGCCACCAGTGACTTAGCGGGAGATCACAATGAGCAGTTCTTC	CATSDLAGDHNEQFF
TRBV20-1	TRBD2	TRBJ2-1	-	16	TGCAGTGCTAGTACCGCCCTAGCGGGAGTTTACAATGAGCAGTTCTTC	CSASTALAGVYNEQFF
TRBV7-2	-	TRBJ2-7	-	15	TGTGCCAGCAGCCATAGGCGGGGAGAATTGGGCGAGCAGTACTTC	CASSHRRGELGEQYF
TRBV29-1	-	TRBJ2-7	-	16	TGCAGCGTCAGCGGGGAGGGGGGAACCTCCCCCTACGAGCAGTACTTC	CSVSGEGGTSPYEQYF
TRBV28	TRBD2	TRBJ2-1	-	12	TGTGCCAGCAGTTTCCCGACTAGCGGGACGTTCTTC	CASSFPTSGTFF
TRBV15	-	TRBJ2-5	-	15	TGTGCCACCAGCACCGGTCTTAGCGGCCGTGGGACCCAGTACTTC	CATSTGLSGRGTQYF
TRBV29-1	-	TRBJ1-1	-	13	TGCAGCGTTGAGGGGTATGCGAACACTGAAGCTTTCTTT	CSVEGYANTEAFF
TRBV12-3/TRBV12-4	TRBD1	TRBJ1-4	once	18	TGTGCCAGCAGTTCCCAGACAGGGTGGGGGCCTATTTCTGGAAAACTGTTTTTT	CASSSQTGWGPISGKLFF
TRBV7-3	-	TRBJ2-2	-	13	TGTGCCAGCAGCTTATCTTCGGTCGGGGAGCTGTTTTTT	CASSLSSVGELFF
TRBV23-1	-	TRBJ2-2	-	17	-	CASRRGLTVLSPGSCFF
TRBV15	-	TRBJ2-5	-	13	TGTGCCACCAGCGTAGCGTATCAAGAGACCCAGTACTTC	CATSVAYQETQYF
TRBV29-1	-	TRBJ2-3	-	12	TGCAGCGTTGAGAGAGGCAGGGATACGCAGTATTTT	CSVERGRDTQYF
TRBV5-4	TRBD2	TRBJ2-3	-	14	TGTGCCAGCAGTCGGCGGGGGGGCGGGGATACGCAGTATTTT	CASSRRGGGDTQYF
TRBV21-1	-	TRBJ2-1	-	13	TGTGCCAGTCCTCAGCAGGGTCGCGGGTTGCAGTTCTTC	CASPQQGRGLQFF
TRBV27	-	TRBJ2-5	-	15	TGTGCCAGCAGTTCGGCCCGTCCTCCTCGAGTGACCCAGTACTTC	CASSSARPPRVTQYF
TRBV5-1	-	TRBJ1-2	-	15	TGCGCCAGCAGCTGGGACAAGGACGGGAACTATGGCTACACCTTC	CASSWDKDGNYGYTF
TRBV6-5	-	TRBJ1-1	-	13	TGTGCCAGCAGGACCCATTTGAACACTGAAGCTTTCTTT	CASRTHLNTEAFF
TRBV10-3	-	TRBJ2-1	-	11	TGTGCCATCAGTGTAGGCAGTGAGCAGTTCTTC	CAISVGSEQFF
TRBV20-1	TRBD2	TRBJ2-1	-	14	TGCAGTGCACTGACTAGCGGGAGGGGAAATGAGCAGTTCTTC	CSALTSGRGNEQFF
TRBV14	-	TRBJ2-7	-	13	TGTGCCAGCAGCCAAGTGAGCCCCTACGAGCAGTACTTC	CASSQVSPYEQYF
TRBV30	TRBD1	TRBJ2-6	-	20	TGTGCCTGGAGCGTAGTCAAGCTGACAGGGGCCCATCCAGGGGCCAACGTCCTGACTTTC	CAWSVVKLTGAHPGANVLTF
TRBV28	TRBD2	TRBJ2-7	-	14	TGTGCCAGCAGGGTGGCTAGCGGGAGATACGAGCAGTACTTC	CASRVASGRYEQYF
TRBV9	-	TRBJ2-1	-	15	TGTGCCAGCAGCTCAGAGGGCGTGTCAGCGAATGAGCAGTTCTTC	CASSSEGVSANEQFF